The present TCR beta chain was sequenced within a study of cytomegalovirus exposure and HLA in healthy donors. Use of 60 Vbeta and 13 Jbeta primers characterized the PCR. Sequencing was performed with immunoSEQ multiplex PCR; in TCRdb, only in-frame clones are kept and a portion is missing. The table lists about 190,000 clones, 75% to 90% of them singletons, with 0.5% to 0.8% in the top ten. The CDR3 has 16 amino acids. Looked up from germline, CDR1 is SGHRS and CDR2 is YFSETQ. V trimming: 0 bases; J trimming: 2 bases; junction bases outside the gene matches: 4. The sequenced sample consisted of PBMCs. This sequence originates from a boy aged 5 to 17 in good health and CMV-seronegative. The V gene is TRBV5-1, the J gene TRBJ2-7, with TRBD1 identical over 11 bases. The CDR3 coding sequence is TGCGCCAGCAGCTTGGCCTCGGGACAGGGGGCCTACGAGCAGTACTTC. This encodes CASSLASGQGAYEQYF.